These 26 T cell receptor beta chains were all obtained from the same sample, sequenced in a study of cytomegalovirus exposure and HLA in healthy donors. PCR was performed using 60 Vbeta and 13 Jbeta primers. The protocol was immunoSEQ multiplex PCR, while the TCRdb copy is restricted to in-frame clones and leaves out a portion. The sample has more than 85,000 clones, 50% to 70% seen once. Specimen: PBMCs. These receptors were taken from a human donor in good health.

This clone was detected a few times. The V and J genes are TRBV29-1 and TRBJ2-7; D is perhaps TRBD1 (5 bases). The CDR3 loop spans 17 amino acids. V lost 1 base to trimming and J lost 5 bases, with 24 bases between them. Germline V gene lookup returns CDR1 SQVTM and CDR2 ANQGSEA. CDR3 in amino acids: CSVEVSKGSPNRNEQYF. The CDR3 DNA follows: TGCAGCGTTGAAGTAAGCAAAGGCAGCCCTAACAGGAACGAGCAGTACTTC.

The chain carries TRBV5-1 and TRBJ2-1, with D maybe TRBD2 (7 bases). There are 16 residues in the CDR3. Between the trimmed V and J ends, which lost 8 bases and 1 base, there was a span of 19 bases. CDR1 SGHRS and CDR2 YFSETQ come from the germline V gene. In DNA, the CDR3 is TGCGCCAGTCTTCAAGGGGGGGGTGGGTCCTACAATGAGCAGTTCTTC. It translates to CASLQGGGGSYNEQFF.

This sequence joins TRBV7-2 and TRBJ2-1; 15 bases map to TRBD2. J lost 5 bases, V lost 5 bases, and 7 bases had no gene match. Germline V gives CDR1 SGHTA, CDR2 FQGNSA. The CDR3 consists of 17 residues. The CDR3 loop reads CASSLGGTSGRHNEQFF. The CDR3 DNA reads TGTGCCAGCAGCCTTGGCGGGACTAGCGGGAGGCACAATGAGCAGTTCTTC.

V is TRBV28 and J is TRBJ2-5, with 7 bases matching TRBD1. Germline CDR1 MDHEN, CDR2 SYDVKM. CDR3 length: 16 amino acids. V was clipped by 6 bases and J by 0 bases; unmatched bases: 10. CDR3 coding DNA: TGTGCCAGCAGCCTCCGGACAGGTCGGTACCAAGAGACCCAGTACTTC. Its protein is CASSLRTGRYQETQYF.

This clone occurred a few times. The chain has TRBV6-5 and TRBJ1-2; TRBD1 is a possible D gene (6 bases). The CDR3 loop spans 14 amino acids. The V end was cut by 0 bases, the J end by 5 bases, with 10 bases between. Germline V gives CDR1 MNHEY, CDR2 SVGAGI. The CDR3: CASSYSQGSYGYTF. The CDR3 bases are TGTGCCAGCAGTTACTCGCAGGGGTCTTATGGCTACACCTTC.

This clone appeared a single time. V and J are TRBV30 and TRBJ2-3; D may be TRBD1 (5 bases). The V end was cut by 2 bases, the J end by 6 bases, with 18 bases between. Germline loops: CDR1 GTSNPN, CDR2 SVGIG (reference sequence). This CDR3 is built from 15 residues. The CDR3 loop reads CAWSRGQRELDTQYF. CDR3 in DNA: TGTGCCTGGAGTAGGGGCCAGCGAGAACTGGATACGCAGTATTTT.

This chain connects TRBV27 to TRBJ2-5, with TRBD1 matching 10 bases. V was clipped by 2 bases and J by 0 bases; unmatched bases: 3. CDR1 is MNHEY and CDR2 is SMNVEV in the germline V gene (reference sequence). The CDR3 is 16 residues long. The CDR3 sequence: CASSLGTGAYQETQYF. CDR3 sequence (DNA): TGTGCCAGCAGTTTAGGGACAGGGGCGTACCAAGAGACCCAGTACTTC.

This rearrangement joins TRBV6-5 to TRBJ2-1; weak D call: TRBD2 (5 bases). The length of the CDR3 is 14 residues. V lost 6 bases and J lost 5, with 14 bases in between. Germline CDR1 MNHEY, CDR2 SVGAGI. CDR3 amino acids: CASRDRLRDNEQFF. CDR3 DNA sequence: TGTGCCAGCAGGGACCGACTAAGGGACAATGAGCAGTTCTTC.

Regarding this clone: Other nucleotide sequences from this sample produce the same CDR3. This rearrangement joins TRBV1 to TRBJ1-5; TRBD1, the table's D call, lacks a check against the DNA. TRBV1 corresponds to a pseudogene. The CDR3 has 16 amino acids. CDR3 sequence (DNA): TGCACCAACCTGGACAGGGGCAAGTCAGGCAATCAGCCCCAGCATTTT. This encodes CTNLDRGKSGNQPQHF.

J is TRBJ2-7 and V is TRBV11-2; possibly TRBD2 for D (6 bases). CDR3 length equals 14 residues. V lost 5 bases and J 3 bases, leaving 14 bases between the germline ends. Germline-derived CDR1 and CDR2 are SGHAT and FQNNGV. Written as DNA, the CDR3 is TGTGCCAGCAGCCCCCGACTAGAATACTACGAGCAGTACTTC. As protein: CASSPRLEYYEQYF.

The gene calls are TRBV19 and TRBJ2-2; D might be TRBD2 (6 bases). The germline V gene encodes CDR1 LNHDA and CDR2 SQIVND (reference sequence). The CDR3 length is 17 residues. V shed 5 bases and J shed 0 bases, with 16 bases lying between them. CDR3 sequence: CASSWGLSFANTGELFF. The CDR3 nucleotides are TGTGCCAGTAGTTGGGGACTGTCCTTCGCGAACACCGGGGAGCTGTTTTTT.

This clone was found a few times. The genes are TRBV13 and TRBJ1-3, with TRBD1 identical over 10 bases. Germline CDR1 and CDR2: PRHDT and FYEKMQ (reference sequence). Trimming cost V 0 bases and J 7 bases; bases outside gene matches: 0. This CDR3 contains 14 residues. This chain's CDR3 is CASSLGTGGNTIYF. The CDR3 DNA follows: TGTGCCAGCAGCTTAGGGACAGGGGGCAACACCATATATTTT.

This sequence joins TRBV27 and TRBJ2-5, with 10 bases matching TRBD2. The J call may be mistaken, given a closer DNA end match to TRBJ2-7. The V gene's germline CDR1 is MNHEY and CDR2 SMNVEV (reference sequence). The CDR3 extends over 14 amino acids. In DNA, the CDR3 is TGTGCCAGCAGTTGGAGGACTAGCGGCTACGAGCAGTACTTC. Encoded protein: CASSWRTSGYEQYF.

This rearrangement joins TRBV19 to TRBJ2-7; 7 bases are shared with TRBD2. Germline loops: CDR1 LNHDA, CDR2 SQIVND (reference sequence). Trimming took 3 bases from V and 3 from J; bases not matched to a gene: 11. The CDR3 totals 16 residues. The CDR3 here is CASSMGWGGSIYEQYF. The CDR3 DNA sequence: TGTGCCAGTAGTATGGGTTGGGGCGGGAGTATCTACGAGCAGTACTTC.

This clone came up a few times. Here the CDR3 reads CASSPAIGGGETQYF. CDR3 sequence (DNA): TGTGCCAGCAGCCCGGCTATCGGAGGTGGGGAGACCCAGTACTTC. J is TRBJ2-5 and V is TRBV5-5; D perhaps matches TRBD2 (5 bases). V was trimmed by 4 bases and J by 5 bases, leaving 18 bases between them. CDR3 length: 15 amino acids. Germline V CDR1 and CDR2: SGHKS, YYEKEE (reference sequence).

J is TRBJ1-1 and V is TRBV27; TRBD1 agrees at 9 bases. The CDR3 runs to 14 residues. J gave up 4 bases and V 6 bases, and 6 bases lay outside the gene matches. Per the germline V gene, CDR1 is MNHEY and CDR2 is SMNVEV (reference sequence). Here the CDR3 DNA reads TGTGCCAGCAGGCCGACAGGGGGGTCCACTGAAGCTTTCTTT. Translated: CASRPTGGSTEAFF.

The chain links TRBV11-2 to TRBJ1-1; a possible D gene is TRBD1 (5 bases). CDR3 length: 14 residues. The V end lost 1 base, the J end lost 4 bases, and 10 bases lay between the germline ends. Germline values: CDR1 SGHAT, CDR2 FQNNGV. CDR3 in DNA: TGTGCCAGCAGCTTAGTAACAGGATCCACTGAAGCTTTCTTT. It yields the protein CASSLVTGSTEAFF.

This sequence joins TRBV27 and TRBJ1-2; maybe TRBD1 (6 bases). Germline V lookup: CDR1 MNHEY, CDR2 SMNVEV (reference sequence). The CDR3 is 14 residues long. The V end was cut by 1 base, the J end by 2 bases, with 8 bases between. The CDR3 DNA sequence: TGTGCCAGCAGTTTATTCGGACAGAACTATGGCTACACCTTC. Amino acid sequence: CASSLFGQNYGYTF.

This rearrangement joins TRBV28 to TRBJ1-5; D is unclear. There are 16 residues in the CDR3. Looked up from germline, CDR1 is MDHEN and CDR2 is SYDVKM. V was cut by 5 bases and J by 2 bases, with 16 bases left in between. CDR3 DNA sequence: TGTGCCAGCAGTCGTCTCGCGGGGATGGGCAATCAGCCCCAGCATTTT. The encoded protein is CASSRLAGMGNQPQHF.

This sequence joins TRBV5-1 and TRBJ1-1; 10 bases fit TRBD1. Germline CDR1 reads SGHRS; CDR2 reads YFSETQ. This CDR3 has 13 amino acids. V gave up 4 bases and J gave up 10 bases; unmatched junction bases: 7. The DNA of the CDR3 is TGCGCCAGCAGCGCCGGGACAGGGGAGACAGCTTTCTTT. Amino acids: CASSAGTGETAFF.

This chain links TRBV28 with TRBJ2-5, with 11 bases identical to TRBD1. This CDR3 contains 16 residues. Germline CDR1 is MDHEN and CDR2 is SYDVKM. The J segment lost 6 bases and the V segment lost 5 bases, leaving 11 bases of the junction unmatched. CDR3 region: CASSPAGTGGEQTQYF. The CDR3 DNA follows: TGTGCCAGCAGTCCAGCCGGGACAGGGGGGGAGCAGACCCAGTACTTC.

The chain recombines TRBV6-1 with TRBJ2-7, with no clear D. The CDR3 spans 11 residues. CDR1 MNHNS and CDR2 SASEGT come from the germline V gene. V was clipped by 3 bases and J by 3 bases, with 3 bases between them. The CDR3 region has the DNA TGTGCCAGCAGTGACGGCTACGAGCAGTACTTC. Its protein is CASSDGYEQYF.

This clone came up a few times. The rearrangement joins TRBV10-3 to TRBJ2-7; 9 positions agree with TRBD1. CDR3 length: 14 residues. Germline V gene lookup returns CDR1 ENHRY and CDR2 SYGVKD. Trimming at V came to 3 bases and at J to 9 bases, leaving 9 bases not matched to a gene. CDR3 residues: CAISDSGTGRPQYF. The CDR3 DNA reads TGTGCCATCAGTGACTCCGGGACAGGGAGACCGCAGTACTTC.

This clone showed up just once. The rearrangement links TRBV6-6 to TRBJ2-3, with 8 bases lining up with TRBD2. The V gene end was trimmed by 2 bases and the J gene end by 4 bases; junction bases not matched to a gene: 5. Germline lookup yields CDR1 MNHNY and CDR2 SVGAGI (reference sequence). This CDR3 region has 15 residues. CDR3 in amino acids: CASSYGRGGSDTQYF. CDR3 nucleotide sequence: TGTGCCAGCAGTTACGGTCGGGGGGGTTCAGATACGCAGTATTTT.

This clone was detected only a few times. The junction and the germline gene differ at one end; a read error may be behind it. The J gene is TRBJ2-4, the V gene TRBV25-1; D not resolved. From germline, CDR1 is MGHDK and CDR2 SYGVNS. The CDR3 has 10 amino acids. The CDR3 loop is CASSESPTDF. The CDR3 coding sequence is TGTGCCAGCAGTGAATCTCCCACGGACTTC.

V usage is TRBV18 and J usage is TRBJ1-3, with TRBD1 matching over 9 bases. This CDR3 is 18 amino acids long. The V gene's germline CDR1 is KGHSH and CDR2 LQKENI. V trimming: 6 bases; J trimming: 0 bases; junction bases outside the gene matches: 12. Written as DNA, the CDR3 is TGTGCCAGCTCCCCCGCCCGGACAGGGGAAAGCTCTGGAAACACCATATATTTT. Translated: CASSPARTGESSGNTIYF.